The 32 T cell receptor beta chains presented below share a single source sample, sequenced in a study of cytomegalovirus exposure and HLA in healthy donors. The PCR made use of 60 Vbeta and 13 Jbeta primers. The table came from immunoSEQ multiplex PCR; TCRdb's copy has only in-frame clones and leaves some out. The sample lists about 160,000 clones, roughly 88% occurring once. The source material was PBMCs. The receptors derive from a boy under 10 years old in good health and CMV-seronegative.

The chain recombines TRBV5-4 with TRBJ1-1, with D perhaps matching TRBD1 (6 bases). This CDR3 has 13 residues. V was trimmed by 4 bases and J by 1 base, leaving 8 bases between them. The germline gives CDR1 SGHNT, CDR2 YYREEE (reference sequence). CDR3 protein: CASSRDKNTEAFF. CDR3 nucleotides: TGTGCCAGCAGCCGGGACAAGAACACTGAAGCTTTCTTT.

The gene calls are TRBV4-1 and TRBJ1-1; D unclear. The germline gives CDR1 MGHRA, CDR2 YSYEKL. CDR3 length equals 16 residues. Trimming left V 0 bases short and J 4 bases short, with 15 bases between. The chain's CDR3 is CASSQEEGFMSTEAFF. The CDR3 region has the DNA TGCGCCAGCAGCCAAGAAGAGGGATTCATGAGCACTGAAGCTTTCTTT.

The CDR3 region has the DNA TGTGCCAGCAGCTTAGGCAGCTGGACTAGCGGGAACTACAATGAGCAGTTCTTC. Its protein product is CASSLGSWTSGNYNEQFF. The V gene is TRBV7-8, the J gene TRBJ2-1; TRBD2 aligns across 12 bases. The V gene end was trimmed by 1 base and the J gene end by 3 bases; junction bases not matched to a gene: 7. The CDR3 sequence is 18 residues long. Germline V lookup: CDR1 SGHVS, CDR2 FQNEAQ.

V and J are TRBV5-1 and TRBJ2-1, with 11 bases lining up with TRBD2. The V segment lost 0 bases and the J segment 6 bases; nucleotides outside the gene matches: 5. Germline V gives CDR1 SGHRS, CDR2 YFSETQ. This CDR3 has 16 residues. CDR3 nucleotide sequence: TGCGCCAGCAGCTTGGCCGGGACTAGCGGAACCAATGAGCAGTTCTTC. Amino acids: CASSLAGTSGTNEQFF.

The genes are TRBV25-1 and TRBJ1-3; 7 bases are shared with TRBD1. After removal of 1 base from V and 4 bases from J, the junction contained 4 bases not matched to a gene. Germline-derived CDR1 and CDR2 are MGHDK and SYGVNS. The CDR3 loop spans 15 amino acids. The DNA for the CDR3 is TGTGCCAGCAGTGAATCCTGGACAGGAGGAAACACCATATATTTT. It yields the protein CASSESWTGGNTIYF.

This clone was counted between two and nine times. The gene calls are TRBV7-9 and TRBJ1-2; TRBD1 is a possible D gene (5 bases). V gave up 8 bases and J gave up 3 bases, with 10 bases separating them. This CDR3 comprises 12 residues. The germline V gene has CDR1 SEHNR and CDR2 FQNEAQ (reference sequence). CDR3 DNA sequence: TGTGCCAGCCTCAGGGCGGACTATGGCTACACCTTC. It specifies CASLRADYGYTF.

The genes are TRBV6-1 and TRBJ1-3; D is ambiguous. Germline V CDR1 and CDR2: MNHNS, SASEGT. Trimming stripped 6 bases from V and 0 bases from J, with 12 bases between. The CDR3 is 15 residues long. CDR3 sequence (DNA): TGTGCCAGCAGGCCTCCTAAGATCTCTGGAAACACCATATATTTT. This sequence encodes CASRPPKISGNTIYF.

The V call is TRBV30, the J call TRBJ1-1; 7 nucleotides align to TRBD1. CDR3 length: 15 residues. Germline V CDR1 and CDR2: GTSNPN, SVGIG (reference sequence). J gave up 5 bases and V 0 bases, and 9 bases lay outside the gene matches. For the CDR3, the DNA is TGTGCCTGGAGTGTTTCCCTGGCAGGGGGGACTGAAGCTTTCTTT. It is translated as CAWSVSLAGGTEAFF.

A few counts support this clone. DNA of the CDR3: TGTGCCTGGGGACCGGGACAGGGGCGCAATCAGCCCCAGCATTTT. Translated: CAWGPGQGRNQPQHF. V gene TRBV30 combines with J gene TRBJ1-5; 10 nucleotides match TRBD1. Germline V gives CDR1 GTSNPN, CDR2 SVGIG (reference sequence). With 5 bases clipped from V and 2 bases from J, the junction kept 6 bases outside the gene matches. The CDR3 covers 15 residues.

The rearrangement links TRBV5-6 to TRBJ2-1; 8 bases align to TRBD1. This CDR3 region has 15 residues. Losses at the gene ends were 4 bases for V and 0 bases for J; bases not matched to a gene: 3. Germline V gene lookup returns CDR1 SGHDT and CDR2 YYEEEE. In DNA form, the CDR3 reads TGTGCCAGCAGCGTCGGGACAGGCTCCTACAATGAGCAGTTCTTC. Translating gives CASSVGTGSYNEQFF.

The V call is TRBV6-1, the J call TRBJ2-2; TRBD1 matches at 9 bases. CDR1 is MNHNS, CDR2 SASEGT, per germline. The length of the CDR3 is 17 residues. V was pared by 4 bases and J by 5 bases, with 11 bases of the junction left unmatched. DNA for the CDR3: TGTGCCAGCAGTGCCCTCGCCGGACAGGGGACGACCGGGGAGCTGTTTTTT. Translating gives CASSALAGQGTTGELFF.

The chain has TRBV2 and TRBJ1-6; tentatively, D is TRBD1 (5 bases). Trimming stripped 6 bases from V and 7 bases from J, with 10 bases between. This CDR3 region has 13 residues. Germline V CDR1 and CDR2: SNHLY, FYNNEI. The CDR3 spells CASSRGGNSPLHF. DNA of the CDR3: TGTGCCAGCAGCCGGGGGGGGAATTCACCCCTCCACTTT.

This clone showed up just a few times. The chain recombines TRBV6-6 with TRBJ1-5; 10 nucleotides align to TRBD1. The CDR3 is made up of 14 amino acids. The J segment lost 8 bases and the V segment lost 5 bases, leaving 6 bases of the junction unmatched. The V gene's germline CDR1 is MNHNY and CDR2 SVGAGI (reference sequence). CDR3 region: CASSRTGGSKPQHF. DNA for the CDR3: TGTGCCAGCAGTCGGACAGGGGGTAGTAAGCCCCAGCATTTT.

The V gene is TRBV30, the J gene TRBJ1-1; D remains unclear. Looked up from germline, CDR1 is GTSNPN and CDR2 is SVGIG (reference sequence). Trimming shortened V by 0 bases and J by 1 base, and 6 bases separated the two germline ends. The CDR3 extends over 13 amino acids. The CDR3 protein is CAWSVNQNTEAFF. CDR3 bases: TGTGCCTGGAGTGTAAATCAGAACACTGAAGCTTTCTTT.

The rearrangement uses TRBV27 and TRBJ2-1; TRBD2 aligns across 13 bases. Germline CDR1 and CDR2: MNHEY and SMNVEV (reference sequence). J gave up 11 bases and V 6 bases, and 13 bases lay outside the gene matches. There are 16 residues in the CDR3. CDR3 region: CASRPTSGGAPGKQFF. The CDR3 DNA reads TGTGCCAGCAGGCCTACTAGCGGGGGGGCCCCCGGGAAGCAGTTCTTC.

The J gene is TRBJ2-1, the V gene TRBV6-1; no clear D. The V end was cut by 3 bases, the J end by 6 bases, with 12 bases between. The CDR3 runs 14 residues. Germline CDR1 is MNHNS and CDR2 is SASEGT. The CDR3 protein is CASSDYLTGNEQFF. DNA of the CDR3: TGTGCCAGCAGTGATTACCTTACGGGCAATGAGCAGTTCTTC.

The rearrangement uses TRBV9 and TRBJ2-3, with a weak D call TRBD1 (6 bases). Germline V gene lookup returns CDR1 SGDLS and CDR2 YYNGEE. CDR3 length: 14 residues. The V end was cut by 2 bases, the J end by 4 bases, with 11 bases between. The DNA of the CDR3 is TGTGCCAGCAGCGTGGGGGCCGCCCCAGATACGCAGTATTTT. Its translation: CASSVGAAPDTQYF.

The V gene is TRBV19, the J gene TRBJ1-6, with 11 nucleotides matching TRBD1. Germline trimming cut 4 bases from V and 9 bases from J; bases unmatched to any gene: 2. The germline gives CDR1 LNHDA, CDR2 SQIVND (reference sequence). The CDR3 spans 14 residues. CDR3 loop: CASSRDRGASPLHF. The CDR3 DNA reads TGTGCCAGTAGTAGGGACAGGGGGGCTTCACCCCTCCACTTT.

This chain connects TRBV6-5 to TRBJ2-6, with a weak D call TRBD2 (5 bases). This CDR3 region has 15 residues. Germline V gives CDR1 MNHEY, CDR2 SVGAGI. Trimming removed 8 bases from V and 1 base from J, with 12 bases in between. This chain's CDR3 is CASALGESGANVLTF. In nucleotides, the CDR3 is TGTGCCAGCGCACTAGGCGAATCTGGGGCCAACGTCCTGACTTTC.

The V call is TRBV28, the J call TRBJ2-3, with TRBD2 as a possible D gene (5 bases). V was clipped by 1 base and J by 2 bases, with 10 bases between them. Germline CDR1 reads MDHEN; CDR2 reads SYDVKM. The CDR3 loop spans 15 amino acids. CDR3 residues: CASSLSIRDTDTQYF. DNA for the CDR3: TGTGCCAGCAGTTTATCCATCCGGGACACAGATACGCAGTATTTT. The variable domain in full, completed from reference TRBV28 and TRBJ2-3, reads DVKVTQSSRYLVKRTGEKVFLECVQDMDHENMFWYRQDPGLGLRLIYFSYDVKMKEKGDIPEGYSVSREKKERFSLILESASTNQTSMYLCASSLSIRDTDTQYFGPGTRLTVL.

This sequence joins TRBV30 and TRBJ2-5; unclear D gene. The DNA end lines up better with TRBJ2-7; the J call may be wrong. This CDR3 has 13 residues. The germline gives CDR1 GTSNPN, CDR2 SVGIG (reference sequence). CDR3 residues: CAWSAVHPYEQYF. As DNA, the CDR3 is TGTGCCTGGAGTGCGGTTCACCCCTACGAGCAGTACTTC.

This sequence joins TRBV19 and TRBJ2-7; 10 positions agree with TRBD2. Germline trimming cut 2 bases from V and 0 bases from J; bases unmatched to any gene: 7. There are 17 residues in the CDR3. Looked up from germline, CDR1 is LNHDA and CDR2 is SQIVND (reference sequence). The CDR3 DNA is TGTGCCAGTAGTATAAGGGCTAGCGGGAGAAGCTCCTACGAGCAGTACTTC. Protein sequence: CASSIRASGRSSYEQYF.

The chain combines TRBV29-1 with TRBJ2-3; D is possibly TRBD2 (6 bases). CDR3 size: 14 residues. V dropped 5 bases and J dropped 2 bases, with 14 bases sitting between them. The germline V gene encodes CDR1 SQVTM and CDR2 ANQGSEA. CDR3 in amino acids: CSVHSSAYTDTQYF. For the CDR3, the DNA is TGCAGCGTTCATTCTAGCGCCTACACAGATACGCAGTATTTT.

The gene calls are TRBV19 and TRBJ1-1, with D possibly matching TRBD1 (5 bases). In germline, CDR1 is LNHDA, CDR2 SQIVND (reference sequence). The CDR3 contains 16 residues. V lost 6 bases and J 3 bases, leaving 20 bases between the germline ends. This CDR3 reads CASRASGGTLYTEAFF. The CDR3 DNA follows: TGTGCCAGTAGGGCATCGGGGGGAACCCTCTACACTGAAGCTTTCTTT.

This clone was found a few times. This chain uses TRBV20-1 with TRBJ1-1, with unresolved D. CDR1 is DFQATT and CDR2 is SNEGSKA in the germline V gene (reference sequence). The CDR3 runs 11 residues. Trimming shortened V by 0 bases and J by 11 bases, and 10 bases separated the two germline ends. CDR3 nucleotides: TGCAGTGCTAGAGATCCACCGAGGGCTTTCTTT. Protein sequence: CSARDPPRAFF.

This clone appeared a single time. V is TRBV5-4 and J is TRBJ2-5, with 13 bases that match TRBD2. Germline-derived CDR1 and CDR2 are SGHNT and YYREEE (reference sequence). The J segment lost 5 bases and the V segment lost 0 bases, leaving 4 bases of the junction unmatched. This CDR3 comprises 16 residues. The chain's CDR3 is CASSLGLAGGYETQYF. CDR3 sequence (DNA): TGTGCCAGCAGCTTGGGACTAGCGGGAGGATACGAGACCCAGTACTTC.

This clone was detected only a few times. The chain has TRBV5-4 and TRBJ1-1; 9 bases agree with TRBD1. The CDR3 is made up of 14 amino acids. The V and J ends lost 4 bases and 5 bases, in that order; junction bases with no gene match: 6. Germline V gene data show CDR1 as SGHNT and CDR2 as YYREEE (reference sequence). The CDR3 loop reads CASSQGQGRTEAFF. CDR3 bases: TGTGCCAGCAGCCAAGGACAGGGGCGGACTGAAGCTTTCTTT. Using reference TRBV5-4 and TRBJ1-1 for the parts outside the CDR3, the full variable domain is ETGVTQSPTHLIKTRGQQVTLRCSSQSGHNTVSWYQQALGQGPQFIFQYYREEENGRGNFPPRFSGLQFPNYSSELNVNALELDDSALYLCASSQGQGRTEAFFGQGTRLTVV.

This sequence joins TRBV7-9 and TRBJ2-3, with TRBD1 identical over 9 bases. The CDR3 sequence is 15 residues long. The V and J ends lost 4 bases and 6 bases, in that order; junction bases with no gene match: 8. CDR1 SEHNR and CDR2 FQNEAQ come from the germline V gene (reference sequence). CDR3 region: CASSSTQTGGDTQYF. The CDR3 DNA sequence: TGTGCCAGCAGCTCGACCCAGACAGGGGGGGATACGCAGTATTTT.

V and J are TRBV2 and TRBJ1-2; TRBD1 might be the D (5 bases). The CDR3 contains 14 residues. Trimming stripped 2 bases from V and 2 bases from J, with 9 bases between. Germline V CDR1 and CDR2: SNHLY, FYNNEI. The CDR3, as DNA: TGTGCCAGCAGTGAAATGGAGGGGAACTATGGCTACACCTTC. Its translation: CASSEMEGNYGYTF. Complete variable domain (other parts from reference TRBV2 and TRBJ1-2): EPEVTQTPSHQVTQMGQEVILRCVPISNHLYFYWYRQILGQKVEFLVSFYNNEISEKSEIFDDQFSVERPDGSNFTLKIRSTKLEDSAMYFCASSEMEGNYGYTFGSGTRLTVV.

This chain links TRBV9 with TRBJ2-3, with no clear D. The germline V gene encodes CDR1 SGDLS and CDR2 YYNGEE. V gave up 3 bases and J gave up 6 bases, with 8 bases separating them. CDR3 length equals 12 residues. This chain's CDR3 is CASSAPRDTQYF. DNA of the CDR3: TGTGCCAGCAGCGCCCCTAGGGATACGCAGTATTTT.

This chain uses TRBV9 with TRBJ1-6; D might be TRBD1 (5 bases). Trimming removed 0 bases at V and 9 bases at J, with 13 bases between. The CDR3 sequence is 15 residues long. The V gene's germline CDR1 is SGDLS and CDR2 YYNGEE. CDR3 in DNA: TGTGCCAGCAGCGTAGACGGGGGTAGCACTTCACCCCTCCACTTT. Its protein product is CASSVDGGSTSPLHF.

The CDR3 bases are TGTGCCAGCAGTTTAGGCAGGGGGAACACTGAAGCTTTCTTT. Protein product: CASSLGRGNTEAFF. This chain connects TRBV27 to TRBJ1-1, with a tentative D call TRBD1 (6 bases). Germline V CDR1 and CDR2: MNHEY, SMNVEV (reference sequence). Deletions cut 2 bases from V and 1 base from J, with 8 bases between. This CDR3 has 14 residues.